A single sample gave rise to the 15 T cell receptor beta chains below, sequenced in a study of T cell responses to AZD1222 COVID-19 vaccine. Sequencing used immunoSEQ multiplex PCR; TCRdb keeps in-frame clones, though not all of them. The sample has approximately 110,000 clones, 86% seen once. This specimen consisted of peripheral blood, obtained on day 0 of AZD1222 vaccination. The receptors derive from an adult in good health.

The rearrangement joins TRBV7-9 to TRBJ2-6; 7 bases align to TRBD1. This CDR3 spans 15 amino acids. Unmatched junction bases numbered 3, after V lost 6 bases and J lost 1 base. Germline CDR1 is SEHNR and CDR2 is FQNEAQ (reference sequence). CDR3 in DNA: TGTGCCAGCAGGCAGGGGGTTTCTGGGGCCAACGTCCTGACTTTC. This gives the protein CASRQGVSGANVLTF.

This clone was seen a few times. V gene TRBV9 combines with J gene TRBJ1-1, with 8 bases aligning to TRBD1. The CDR3 is 14 residues long. V lost 2 bases to trimming and J lost 4 bases; unmatched junction nucleotides: 4. Germline assignment: CDR1 SGDLS and CDR2 YYNGEE. This CDR3 reads CASSVTGQVTEAFF. In DNA form, the CDR3 reads TGTGCCAGCAGCGTCACGGGACAGGTCACTGAAGCTTTCTTT.

J is TRBJ2-2 and V is TRBV27; 12 nucleotides agree with TRBD1. This CDR3 contains 15 residues. The germline CDR1 and CDR2 sequences are MNHEY and SMNVEV (reference sequence). V lost 6 bases and J lost 6; bases outside the gene matches: 5. CDR3 protein: CASRWGQGAAGELFF. CDR3 sequence (DNA): TGTGCCAGCAGATGGGGACAGGGGGCCGCCGGGGAGCTGTTTTTT.

CDR3 nucleotide sequence: TGCGCCAGCAGTAGAGCGGACTCGCTACAAGAGACCCAGTACTTC. Amino acid sequence: CASSRADSLQETQYF. The chain employs TRBV5-1 and TRBJ2-5; TRBD2 is a possible D gene (5 bases). This CDR3 is built from 15 residues. V was pared by 5 bases and J by 2 bases, with 16 bases between. Germline CDR1 and CDR2: SGHRS and YFSETQ.

A single count supports this clone. This CDR3 is CASSLRDTNTEAFF. The CDR3 nucleotides are TGCGCCAGCAGCCTCCGGGACACGAACACTGAAGCTTTCTTT. The chain links TRBV5-1 to TRBJ1-1; possibly TRBD1 for D (6 bases). The CDR3 runs 14 residues. CDR1 SGHRS and CDR2 YFSETQ come from the germline V gene. V gave up 4 bases and J gave up 1 base, with 11 bases separating them. The full variable domain, its missing parts supplied by reference TRBV5-1 and TRBJ1-1, is KAGVTQTPRYLIKTRGQQVTLSCSPISGHRSVSWYQQTPGQGLQFLFEYFSETQRNKGNFPGRFSGRQFSNSRSEMNVSTLELGDSALYLCASSLRDTNTEAFFGQGTRLTVV.

This chain links TRBV15 with TRBJ2-5; 9 bases line up with TRBD2. V lost 7 bases and J lost 0; bases outside the gene matches: 3. Germline-derived CDR1 and CDR2 are LNHNV and YYDKDF (reference sequence). This CDR3 is built from 14 residues. The CDR3 DNA is TGTGCCACCAAGTCTAGCGGGGACCAAGAGACCCAGTACTTC. Translation: CATKSSGDQETQYF.

The gene calls are TRBV5-5 and TRBJ2-3; 9 bases are shared with TRBD1. The ends lost 5 bases at V and 5 bases at J; junction bases unmatched: 15. This CDR3 contains 17 residues. Germline CDR1 and CDR2: SGHKS and YYEKEE (reference sequence). The CDR3 bases are TGTGCCAGCAGGCTCCTCCTCGGGACAGGGAAAGGAGATACGCAGTATTTT. Amino acids: CASRLLLGTGKGDTQYF.

The rearrangement joins TRBV3-1 (or the pseudogene TRBV3-2) to TRBJ2-3; 9 nucleotides line up with TRBD1. This CDR3 contains 13 residues. Germline trimming cut 1 base from V and 9 bases from J; bases unmatched to any gene: 2. In germline, CDR1 is LGHDT, CDR2 YNNKEL (reference sequence). CDR3 in amino acids: CASSQVGTGTQYF. CDR3 DNA sequence: TGTGCCAGCAGCCAAGTGGGGACAGGGACGCAGTATTTT.

CDR3 nucleotides: TGTGCCAGCAGCTTAAGGTTTGGGACGGTGGCGACTGGGGCCAACGTCCTGACTTTC. Translating gives CASSLRFGTVATGANVLTF. This chain uses TRBV7-2 with TRBJ2-6, with D possibly called TRBD1 or TRBD2 (5 bases each). CDR3 length: 19 residues. Germline lookup yields CDR1 SGHTA and CDR2 FQGNSA. V lost 2 bases and J 2 bases, leaving 19 bases between the germline ends.

There are a few counts of this clone. The V and J genes are TRBV27 and TRBJ2-7; D gene uncertain. V shed 2 bases and J shed 2 bases, with 13 bases lying between them. The CDR3 loop spans 15 amino acids. The germline V gene has CDR1 MNHEY and CDR2 SMNVEV (reference sequence). For the CDR3, the DNA is TGTGCCAGCAGTTTAAATGGGAACCAAGCCTACGAGCAGTACTTC. Residues: CASSLNGNQAYEQYF.

The V and J genes are TRBV11-3 and TRBJ1-1; D might be TRBD1 (6 bases). CDR1 SGHNT and CDR2 YENEEA come from the germline V gene. CDR3 length: 13 residues. Trimming stripped 7 bases from V and 0 bases from J, with 9 bases between. The CDR3 DNA sequence: TGTGCCAGCAACCAGGGGCTGAACACTGAAGCTTTCTTT. Its translation is CASNQGLNTEAFF.

V gene TRBV10-3 combines with J gene TRBJ2-1, with D possibly TRBD2 on 6 matching bases. Trimming pared 6 bases from V and 0 bases from J, leaving 9 bases between. CDR3 length: 14 amino acids. CDR1 is ENHRY, CDR2 SYGVKD, per germline. DNA for the CDR3: TGTGCCATCAGGTGGCGGGACTCCTACAATGAGCAGTTCTTC. It translates to CAIRWRDSYNEQFF.

V gene TRBV19 combines with J gene TRBJ2-7; perhaps TRBD2 as D (6 bases). Germline loops: CDR1 LNHDA, CDR2 SQIVND (reference sequence). This CDR3 comprises 13 residues. Trimming pared 5 bases from V and 4 bases from J, leaving 12 bases between. The CDR3 loop is CASSDSGLYEQYF. Here the CDR3 DNA reads TGTGCCAGTAGTGATAGCGGCCTTTACGAGCAGTACTTC.

The gene calls are TRBV2 and TRBJ2-1; D is possibly TRBD2 (6 bases). The CDR3 has 15 amino acids. The V and J ends lost 3 bases and 0 bases respectively, with 9 bases between them. Per the germline V gene, CDR1 is SNHLY and CDR2 is FYNNEI. The CDR3 region is CASSDRGGSYNEQFF. Here the CDR3 DNA reads TGTGCCAGCAGTGACCGGGGAGGCTCCTACAATGAGCAGTTCTTC. Using reference TRBV2 and TRBJ2-1 for the parts outside the CDR3, the full variable domain is EPEVTQTPSHQVTQMGQEVILRCVPISNHLYFYWYRQILGQKVEFLVSFYNNEISEKSEIFDDQFSVERPDGSNFTLKIRSTKLEDSAMYFCASSDRGGSYNEQFFGPGTRLTVL.

The chain links TRBV15 to TRBJ1-1; weak D call: TRBD1 (5 bases). The CDR3 is 13 residues long. Germline V gives CDR1 LNHNV, CDR2 YYDKDF (reference sequence). V was pared by 1 base and J by 5 bases, with 8 bases between. As DNA, the CDR3 is TGTGCCACCAGCAGAGGGGGGAGGACTGAAGCTTTCTTT. Encoded protein: CATSRGGRTEAFF.